This TCR beta chain was captured in a study of blood T cells in healthy people across ages. General study results and limits: A conclusive naive versus antigen-experienced comparison was prevented by the unsorted PBMCs.

This CDR3 has 15 amino acids. The germline V gene encodes CDR1 LGHNA and CDR2 YNFKEQ. Trimming shortened V by 2 bases and J by 1 base, and 10 bases separated the two germline ends. Concerning this clonotype itself: Its target is not known.

The authors ran a second PCR of about 7 to 11 cycles using a sample-barcoded 5' primer and a J-beta primer mix. A 12-random-nucleotide template-switch adaptor tagged each cDNA molecule. TCRdb processed the 5' RACE reads anew with MiXCR; each CDR3 protein has one entry. The table shows fewer than 2 million distinct CDR3 sequences, with more than 35% occurring only once. Isolating PBMCs gave at least 6 million of these cells per sample. Each sample yielded at least 5.5 micrograms of PBMC total RNA. The chain employs TRBV4-2 and TRBJ2-3; D is uncertain. What was sequenced was blood. This clonotype was obtained from a human donor in good health. CDR3 sequence reads: CASSQSGGRTDTQYF. CDR3 DNA: TGTGCCAGCAGCCAATCCGGCGGCCGCACAGATACGCAGTATTTT.